The 16 T cell receptor beta chains reported below all come from one sample, sequenced in a study of cytomegalovirus exposure and HLA in healthy donors. The study ran its PCR with 60 Vbeta and 13 Jbeta primers. Sequencing used immunoSEQ multiplex PCR; TCRdb keeps in-frame clones, though not all of them. The sample holds approximately 200,000 clones, roughly 84% seen once. The specimen was PBMCs. These receptors were obtained from a boy between 10 and 17 years old in good health and CMV-seronegative.

The rearrangement uses TRBV6-4 and TRBJ1-2, with D maybe TRBD1 (5 bases). This CDR3 has 13 amino acids. Germline-derived CDR1 and CDR2 are MRHNA and SNTAGT. Trimming removed 3 bases from V and 4 bases from J, with 9 bases in between. The CDR3 DNA is TGTGCCAGCAGTGAAAGGGGATCCTATGGCTACACCTTC. It codes for CASSERGSYGYTF.

The chain is built from TRBV4-2 and TRBJ2-5; perhaps TRBD1 as D (5 bases). The V gene lost 1 base and the J gene lost 5 bases, with 14 bases spanning the gap. Per germline, CDR1 LGHNA and CDR2 YNFKEQ. There are 15 residues in the CDR3. CDR3 region: CASSQVQLKGETQYF. CDR3 nucleotide sequence: TGTGCCAGCAGCCAAGTGCAACTGAAGGGGGAGACCCAGTACTTC.

The chain carries TRBV30 and TRBJ2-5, with 7 bases lining up with TRBD2. V shed 1 base, J shed 6 bases, and the junction held 5 bases outside the gene matches. CDR1 is GTSNPN, CDR2 SVGIG, per germline (reference sequence). This CDR3 is built from 13 residues. The CDR3 region is CAWSDGGGQTQYF. The CDR3 bases are TGTGCCTGGAGTGATGGGGGAGGGCAGACCCAGTACTTC.

This clone was recorded once. The rearrangement joins TRBV12-5 to TRBJ2-1, with a tentative D call TRBD1 (5 bases). V shed 7 bases and J shed 4 bases, with 14 bases lying between them. Germline V gene data show CDR1 as LGHNT and CDR2 as FRNRAP. The CDR3 loop spans 14 amino acids. CDR3 region: CASAFGRGYNEQFF. CDR3 DNA: TGTGCTAGTGCCTTTGGTAGGGGATACAATGAGCAGTTCTTC.

Of note for this clone: A read error may account for a junction end that differs from germline. The chain employs TRBV5-1 and TRBJ1-2; the match to TRBD1 covers 7 bases. The CDR3 sequence is 14 residues long. CDR1 SGHRS and CDR2 YFSETQ come from the germline V gene. DNA of the CDR3: TGCGCCAGCAGCTCAGGGGGGCACGGGGCCCAAGCCTTCTTC. It encodes CASSSGGHGAQAFF. Filled out from reference TRBV5-1 and TRBJ1-2, the complete variable domain reads KAGVTQTPRYLIKTRGQQVTLSCSPISGHRSVSWYQQTPGQGLQFLFEYFSETQRNKGNFPGRFSGRQFSNSRSEMNVSTLELGDSALYLCASSSGGHGAQAFFGSGTRLTVV.

This chain links TRBV7-8 with TRBJ2-6; 12 nucleotides align to TRBD2. Germline V gene data show CDR1 as SGHVS and CDR2 as FQNEAQ. The CDR3 sequence is 20 residues long. After removal of 5 bases from V and 0 bases from J, the junction contained 11 bases not matched to a gene. CDR3 protein: CASSRDAPGLAGSGANVLTF. The CDR3 bases are TGTGCCAGCAGCCGGGACGCTCCGGGACTAGCGGGCTCTGGGGCCAACGTCCTGACTTTC.

A single count supports this clone. V gene TRBV5-4 combines with J gene TRBJ2-5; the D gene is possibly TRBD2 (6 bases). The end of the DNA is better explained by TRBJ2-7, so the J call may be wrong. The CDR3 spans 15 residues. Germline CDR1 and CDR2: SGHNT and YYREEE (reference sequence). CDR3 nucleotides: TGTGCCAGCAGCCACCGGGGGTTGAGCTCCTACGAGCAGTACTTC. Translation gives CASSHRGLSSYEQYF.

With regard to this clone: One end of the junction varies from germline; a read error may be responsible. J is TRBJ1-3 and V is TRBV7-7; D is ambiguous. Germline-derived CDR1 and CDR2 are SSHAT and FNYEAQ (reference sequence). The CDR3 covers 15 residues. The CDR3 reads CASSPGRGTGNTIYF. CDR3 bases: TGTGCTAGCAGCCCTGGCCGGGGAACTGGAAACACCATATATTTT. Combining the CDR3 with reference TRBV7-7 and TRBJ1-3 gives the whole variable domain GAGVSQSPRYKVTKRGQDVTLRCDPISSHATLYWYQQALGQGPEFLTYFNYEAQPDKSGLPSDRFSAERPEGSISTLTIQRTEQRDSAMYRCASSPGRGTGNTIYFGEGSWLTVV.

The chain recombines TRBV5-1 with TRBJ2-5; the match to TRBD2 covers 10 bases. CDR3 length equals 18 residues. J gave up 4 bases and V 1 base, and 13 bases lay outside the gene matches. Germline-derived CDR1 and CDR2 are SGHRS and YFSETQ. CDR3 amino acids: CASSLRASGSPKTETQYF. For the CDR3, the DNA is TGCGCCAGCAGCTTGAGGGCTAGCGGGAGTCCTAAGACAGAGACCCAGTACTTC.

The V call is TRBV30, the J call TRBJ2-2; D is uncertain. The ends were cut back, 5 bases at V and 8 bases at J, with 12 bases in the middle. Germline CDR1 reads GTSNPN; CDR2 reads SVGIG (reference sequence). CDR3 length: 12 residues. CDR3 DNA: TGTGCCTGGGCGGAGCTCATGGGGGAGCTGTTTTTT. It is translated as CAWAELMGELFF.

The CDR3 loop is CASSLGRGRYEQYF. CDR3 coding DNA: TGTGCCAGCAGCTTAGGCAGGGGACGGTACGAGCAGTACTTC. The rearrangement joins TRBV7-9 to TRBJ2-7; D may be TRBD1 (6 bases). The length of the CDR3 is 14 residues. From germline, CDR1 is SEHNR and CDR2 FQNEAQ (reference sequence). Trimming removed 1 base at V and 4 bases at J, with 11 bases between.

DNA of the CDR3: TGTGCCAGCAGTTTTGACACCCATCAGCCCCAGCATTTT. This sequence encodes CASSFDTHQPQHF. The chain links TRBV28 to TRBJ1-5; D unresolved. CDR1 MDHEN and CDR2 SYDVKM come from the germline V gene. The CDR3 is 13 residues long. Trimming pared 3 bases from V and 5 bases from J, leaving 8 bases between.

The J gene is TRBJ2-7, the V gene TRBV28, with 7 nucleotides matching TRBD2. The CDR3 extends over 13 amino acids. V lost 3 bases to trimming and J lost 5 bases; unmatched junction nucleotides: 4. Germline V gene sequence: CDR1 MDHEN, CDR2 SYDVKM. CDR3: CASSLAGADEQYF. The DNA for the CDR3 is TGTGCCAGCAGTTTGGCGGGAGCGGACGAGCAGTACTTC. Based on the CDR3 plus reference TRBV28 and TRBJ2-7, the full variable domain is DVKVTQSSRYLVKRTGEKVFLECVQDMDHENMFWYRQDPGLGLRLIYFSYDVKMKEKGDIPEGYSVSREKKERFSLILESASTNQTSMYLCASSLAGADEQYFGPGTRLTVT.

The CDR3 is CASSFVTDNQPQHF. The DNA of the CDR3 is TGTGCCAGCAGCTTCGTGACAGACAATCAGCCCCAGCATTTT. This chain connects TRBV5-6 to TRBJ1-5; D perhaps matches TRBD1 (5 bases). The V end was cut by 2 bases, the J end by 3 bases, with 9 bases between. Germline lookup yields CDR1 SGHDT and CDR2 YYEEEE. The CDR3 contains 14 residues.

The chain combines TRBV7-3 with TRBJ2-1; TRBD2 might be the D (7 bases). Trimming left V 5 bases short and J 6 bases short, with 23 bases between. Germline loops: CDR1 SGHTA, CDR2 FQGTGA. This CDR3 has 17 amino acids. The CDR3 DNA sequence: TGTGCCAGCAGCAAACGGCCCGGCGGGGGCCCCTCCAATGAGCAGTTCTTC. Its protein product is CASSKRPGGGPSNEQFF. The full variable domain, in which reference TRBV7-3 and TRBJ2-1 provide the parts outside the CDR3, is GAGVSQTPSNKVTEKGKYVELRCDPISGHTALYWYRQSLGQGPEFLIYFQGTGAADDSGLPNDRFFAVRPEGSVSTLKIQRTERGDSAVYLCASSKRPGGGPSNEQFFGPGTRLTVL.

The chain carries TRBV6-6 and TRBJ1-2; 7 bases map to TRBD1. Looked up from germline, CDR1 is MNHNY and CDR2 is SVGAGI (reference sequence). Trimming at V came to 4 bases and at J to 6 bases, leaving 8 bases not matched to a gene. This CDR3 has 14 amino acids. CDR3: CASSSPIQGDGYTF. In DNA form, the CDR3 reads TGTGCCAGCAGTTCCCCAATTCAGGGGGATGGCTACACCTTC.